This T cell receptor beta chain was sequenced during a study of T cell repertoires in cytomegalovirus infection (dated 2019 in TCRdb). Background on the whole study: The peptide stimulations were aimed at well-studied HLA-B-restricted epitopes as well as recently identified HLA-C-restricted CMV epitopes, whose presentation resists viral immunomodulation. Donor HLA type was relevant to the analysis, as public TCR beta signatures indicated carriage of CMV infection together with the matching HLA type. The paper as a whole reports these results and caveats: Carriers of CMV infection plus the relevant HLA type were discriminated by the cumulative frequency of public TCR beta family members in the study cohort and in an independent approximately 350-donor cohort. In the ex vivo response, HLA-C-restricted CMV-specific TCR beta clonotypes were dominant, and in two of eight donors the single most frequent clonotype came from this HLA-C-restricted group.

Read against the paper, the sample's treatment or condition label means: in vitro stimulation with specific CMV peptide epitopes to enrich CMV-specific T cells. The instrument given in TCRdb is Illumina HiSeq 1500. Through fastp at Q25 and MiXCR, TCRdb rebuilt clones from the public reads, retaining in-frame beta chains. Entries are consolidated by CDR3 protein sequence, retaining the most common genes and DNA. The sample table shows about 310,000 distinct CDR3 sequences, and around 25% are seen once. The top ten clones comprise about an eighth of the sample. This clonotype was seen a few times. It has no known antigen specificity. No per-base quality is available; no much larger clone lies one base away. Inclusive of the bounding cysteine and phenylalanine, the CDR3 is 15 residues long. Kept here is only the CDR3 DNA, which spans 45 bases and is read in frame from base 1. CDR1 and CDR2 (DFQATT, SNEGSKA) derive from the germline V gene (reference sequence). Trimming takes 5 bases off V and 5 bases off J; junction bases not matched to a gene: 9.

Sequencing used cultured PBMCs, obtained from culture after CMV antigen stimulation. This receptor was taken from a human donor in good health (CMV status not recorded). Some clones in this sample may be carry-over from other donors' samples. The sequence joins TRBV20-1 to TRBJ2-1; 10 junctional bases match TRBD2. The DNA reads TGCAGTGCTCCCCTTAGCGGGAGGCCGGACAATGAGCAGTTCTTC. It specifies CSAPLSGRPDNEQFF.